This T cell receptor beta chain appears in the sequencing data of a study of cytomegalovirus exposure and HLA in healthy donors (dated by TCRdb to 2016 to 2017). Describing the broader study: In an earlier analysis of about 560 of the donors, roughly 300 Gb of sequence data and some 100 million unique TCR beta sequences from some 170 million T cells were reported. Typing coverage differed by locus: A, B, C, DRB1 and DQB1 were typed in about 620-640 donors, DQA1 in approximately 520, DPA1 in over 600, and DPB1 in around 490. The aim of the study was to test whether cataloging public T cell receptors could identify signatures of past pathogen exposure. The study combined high-throughput TCR immunosequencing, statistical association of individual TCRs with disease status, and machine learning to predict cytomegalovirus infection status. An early release that covered 640 HLA-typed donors contained about 290 gigabases of sequencing data and tens of millions of unique TCR sequences. Among some 410 genotyped donors of the cohort, an average of roughly 230,000 unique TCR beta nucleotide sequences was sequenced per donor, of which 15% to 20% were non-productive. All discovery cohort repertoires had been generated on a single sequencing platform. HLA typing covered class I and class II loci at four-digit resolution. The study used immunosequencing to profile the T cell repertoires of around 600 subjects and linked those repertoires to cytomegalovirus serostatus. Among the roughly 400 genotyped donors, approximately 82% belonged to the genetic ancestry cluster associated with self-reported Caucasian donors. Besides the first cohort of roughly 700 subjects, a separate validation cohort made up of 120 different subjects was used. Donor age, sex, ethnicity and CMV serostatus were compiled together with the repertoire data. To study patterns of TCR occurrence, a later analysis re-analyzed previously published TCR beta repertoires from several hundred donors and added high-resolution HLA genotyping. An earlier analysis of several hundred of the donors applied high-throughput TCR beta sequencing to assess whether each TCR beta V gene segment acted as functional or pseudogenic. Four to six DR-DQ haplotypes were handled as single units for association and clustering, since linkage in the cohort was strong. Rather than drawing on any new phenotypic data, the later analysis identified candidate immune exposures from TCR beta sequences and the way those sequences occurred across donors. A later genetic analysis used genome-wide SNP genotypes for about three fifths of the 666 donors, treating that subset as a discovery cohort. Points the paper makes about the study in general: Because counts were too low, seventeen rarely observed V segments, including chromosome 9 orphons, were left out of the earlier analysis of 500 to 750 of the donors. According to a later analysis, TCR association rates differed among HLA loci, with DRB1 alleles showing the most associated TCRs and HLA-C alleles showing the fewest. When HLA alleles, especially DR and DQ, strongly co-occurred, attributing TCR associations to individual alleles was difficult. A later genetic analysis associated a missense DCLRE1C variant with V-gene and J-gene trimming of TCR beta chains, and an independent cohort replicated the association. Correlated functional status among segregating V segments might reflect linkage disequilibrium, but an unknown experimental factor could not be ruled out. While some public TCRs were present in many individuals, most TCR sequences turned up only very rarely across donors. HLA typing was unavailable for some donors at each locus, so association tests used only the typed subset. In an earlier analysis of 500 to 650 of the donors, most TCR beta V segments appeared in productive rearrangements about 87% or about 30% of the time, broadly matching IMGT annotations. According to the authors, the approach could potentially be generalized to other disease states and immunological phenotypes. Several of the top co-occurrence clusters appeared to be linked to parvovirus B19, influenza, CMV and Epstein-Barr virus, according to a later analysis. In a later analysis, HLA-associated TCR beta chains showed more clonal expansion and lower generation probabilities than non-associated chains that were equally common. A few of the identified cytomegalovirus-associated TCR beta chains were confirmed in vitro to be specific for cytomegalovirus antigens. Some IMGT-functional V segments, including TRBV6-2 and TRBV6-3, could not be told apart with the 87-base-pair reads, so those segments were excluded. A further reported finding was that TCR beta sequences accurately predicted the HLA-A and HLA-B alleles for most subjects in the first cohort. A group of highly shared sequence variants was considered likely to be a technical artifact of the sequencing pipeline. Roughly uniform sequencing depth across donors was assumed in presence/absence analyses, although this assumption may not hold. According to a later analysis, most CMV-associated TCR beta chains appeared to be HLA-restricted, and the HLA associations seemed to be driven largely by CMV exposure. A later analysis associated around 16,000 TCR beta sequences with specific HLA alleles at a false discovery rate of 0.05. A total of 150 to 200 TCR beta chains were listed by the study as associated with cytomegalovirus. In this cohort, only TCR beta chains were sequenced, and detectable features were limited by the absence of alpha or paired-chain data. According to a later genetic analysis, donors in an Asian-associated ancestry cluster had fewer N-insertions in productive TCRs than the roughly 670-donor mean. Immune exposure information for the cohort was limited to CMV serostatus. The classifier was reported to diagnose cytomegalovirus status with high specificity and sensitivity in both the original and validation cohorts.

There are 18 amino acids in the CDR3, from cysteine to phenylalanine inclusive. The entry retains the CDR3 DNA only, 54 bases that are in frame from base 1. In the germline V gene, CDR1 corresponds to SGHAT and CDR2 to FQNNGV. For this chain, trimming is 4 bases at the V end and 2 bases at the J end, and the number of junction bases without a gene match is 10. A remark on this clone: Its antigen has not been determined. No per-base quality is available; no much larger clone lies one base away.

The cohort was made up of approximately 670 healthy bone marrow donors. At the time of sampling, every cohort member was nominally healthy, though immune exposures that went unrecorded were likely present. The donor tested CMV seronegative and was one of the 352 seronegative cohort members. A peripheral blood sample was collected from each donor, and TCR beta sequencing was performed on peripheral blood mononuclear cells. The Qiagen DNeasy Blood Extraction Kit was used to extract genomic DNA from the blood cell samples. The receptor library was made with the immunoSEQ multiplex PCR assay. A mixture of 60 forward primers for TCR Vbeta segments and 13 reverse primers for TCR Jbeta segments was used in the multiplex PCR. The CDR3 region of rearranged TCR beta genes was amplified from genomic DNA with a multiplex PCR assay. The amplified TCR beta libraries were sequenced on the Illumina HiSeq System as 87-base-pair reads. In the source study's methods: In a later analysis, some 80 million unique TCR beta chains were counted across the 650 to 750 repertoires, and roughly 11 million of these chains were shared by at least two donors. To remove PCR and sequencing errors, raw reads were error-corrected and collapsed into unique sequences using a nearest-neighbor algorithm that merged closely related sequences. To assign V, D and J gene segments, CDR3 sequences were aligned to IMGT reference sequences. For a sequence to be retained, a match of at least six nucleotides was required to both a V gene segment and a J gene segment. A rearrangement counted as productive if the CDR3 had no stop codons and remained in frame with V and J, and every other rearrangement counted as non-productive. CDR3 was defined by IMGT convention, running from the second conserved V-encoded cysteine to the conserved J-encoded phenylalanine. In an earlier analysis of approximately 590 of the donors, sequences lacking an unambiguous match to a single V gene segment were excluded. In an earlier analysis of 587 of the donors, V segments were called functional above 56.7% productive rearrangements and were called segregating when the between-donor standard deviation exceeded 5%. To diagnose cytomegalovirus status from the catalog of TCR beta chain sequences, a statistical classification framework was built. V and J gene assignment, in a later analysis, came from comparing TCR nucleotide sequences with IMGT/GENE-DB human TR gene sequences. A later analysis assigned CDR3 sequences and most-parsimonious VDJ recombination scenarios with the TCRdist pipeline. A later analysis defined each TCR beta chain by its CDR3 amino acid sequence plus V-gene family, and excluded reads lacking a unique V-gene family. In a later analysis, some 600 highly shared, low-generation-probability nucleotide sequences were removed to address suspected cross-contamination and a sequencing artifact. In a later analysis, a clonal expansion index was calculated for each public chain from normalized within-repertoire ranks of inferred template counts. A later analysis computed generation probabilities with a VDJ recombination model fitted to out-of-frame rearrangements, and checked the results against IGoR. In a later analysis, hypergeometric tests were used to score TCR-TCR, TCR-HLA and TCR-CMV co-occurrence, with a repertoire-size bias correction applied to TCR pairs. A later analysis estimated false discovery rates by permuting HLA or CMV assignments 20 times. In a later analysis, co-occurring TCRs were grouped using DBSCAN, and TCRdist sequence similarity was added for clustering within HLA-allele-positive subsets. Repertoires with fewer than 30,000 or more than 120,000 public chains were left out of co-occurrence clustering, as were five repertoires with anomalous nucleotide sharing. TCRdb holds this immuneACCESS table with in-frame rearrangements only. Some clones are missing; in checked studies, unresolved V genes explain under half, and the rest has no known cause. That table is the source of V, J and clone size, and D and trimming were worked out from the DNA. Across this sample there are around 190,000 clones, with roughly nine tenths seen only once. The ten largest clones take up 1.1% of the sample.

The sequence links TRBV11-2 to TRBJ2-7; the central 14 bases match TRBD2. The sequencing sample was made of PBMCs. This sequence was found in a boy aged 2 to 10 in good health and CMV-seronegative. This receptor has the CDR3 CASSYGLAGGETAYEQYF. The DNA is as follows: TGTGCCAGCAGCTACGGACTAGCGGGAGGAGAAACGGCCTACGAGCAGTACTTC.